These T cell receptor beta chains were read from a single sample in a study of T cell repertoires in cytomegalovirus infection. One entry per CDR3 protein, called by TCRdb with MiXCR from the reads. The table lists about half a million distinct CDR3 sequences, 30% to 35% of them singletons. These receptors lack a known antigen. The input for sequencing was cultured PBMCs, taken from culture after CMV antigen stimulation. The receptors were sampled from a human donor in good health (CMV status not recorded). Some clones in this sample may be carry-over from other donors' samples. Each CDR3 is given with its conserved first and last residue. A D gene is named only where the DNA matches it firmly. Some rows mark clone size as missing; the rest say once, few, many or name a class of expanded clone.

j_call,d_call,clone_size,v_call,cdr3_nt,cdr3_aa
TRBJ2-2,NA,few,TRBV7-3,TGTGCCAGCAGCTTAACGTCAATTGCAGGGACTGGGCGGGGGAACACCGGGGAGCTGTTTTTT,CASSLTSIAGTGRGNTGELFF
TRBJ2-3,NA,NA,TRBV5-1,TGCGCCAGCAGCCCCGTGGGGCGGAACCCGACCATGGGGGATACGCAGTATTTT,CASSPVGRNPTMGDTQYF
TRBJ1-1,NA,NA,TRBV28,TGTGCCAGCAGTTTATCGAGGTGGGGGGCGTTGAACACTGAAGCTTTCTTT,CASSLSRWGALNTEAFF
TRBJ1-5,NA,NA,TRBV19,TGTGCCAGTAGTATAGATTCGGCGGGTTTTCAGCCCCAGCATTTT,CASSIDSAGFQPQHF
TRBJ2-3,NA,few,TRBV6-2/TRBV6-3,TGTGCCAGCAGTCAACTAGGGGGGCCCAGCCCAGATACGCAGTATTTT,CASSQLGGPSPDTQYF
TRBJ2-5,NA,NA,TRBV10-3,TGTGCCATCAGTGATCAGCAAGAGACCCAGTACTTC,CAISDQQETQYF
TRBJ1-1,NA,NA,TRBV5-6,TGTGCCAGCAGCCCGGTAATGGGTGAAGCTTTCTTT,CASSPVMGEAFF
TRBJ1-2,NA,NA,TRBV4-2,TGTGCCAGCAGACAGAGCGAGGGGGAAATATATGGCTACACCTTC,CASRQSEGEIYGYTF
TRBJ2-5,NA,many,TRBV12-3/TRBV12-4,TGTGCCAGCAGTTTTCGAAGGGAAGAGACCCAGTACTTC,CASSFRREETQYF
TRBJ1-4,TRBD1,few,TRBV4-1,TGCGCCAGCAGCCAAGAGGACAGGGGATTTGCAACTAATGAAAAACTGTTTTTT,CASSQEDRGFATNEKLFF
TRBJ1-2,NA,NA,TRBV4-3,TGCGCCAGCAGCCAAGATGCGGGGGTTGACTATGGCTACACCTTC,CASSQDAGVDYGYTF
TRBJ2-1,NA,NA,TRBV4-3,TGCGCCAGCAGCCTAGGAAAGGGGAGCTCCTACAATGAGCAGTTCTTC,CASSLGKGSSYNEQFF
TRBJ1-3,NA,NA,TRBV6-2/TRBV6-3,TGTGCCAGCAGTCCGGCGGGCCGAATCTCTGGAAACACCATATATTTT,CASSPAGRISGNTIYF
TRBJ1-2,NA,NA,TRBV20-1,TGCAGTGCTAGAGATCATCGTGGCTACACCTTC,CSARDHRGYTF
TRBJ2-7,NA,NA,TRBV27,TGTGCCAGCAGAGGGGGTCTTGACTCCTACGAGCAGTACTTC,CASRGGLDSYEQYF
TRBJ1-5,NA,NA,TRBV20-1,TGCAGTGCTGCCCCTAGCAATCAGCCCCAGCATTTT,CSAAPSNQPQHF